This T cell receptor beta chain was recovered during a study of OX40 agonist ivuxolimab in advanced cancers. Here immunoSEQ multiplex PCR was the method, and the copy in TCRdb shows in-frame clones only, minus some. This sample has about 78,000 clones, with about 90% found just once. The CDR3 sequence is 12 residues long. V was shortened by 4 bases and J by 6 bases, with 9 bases between the two germline ends. CDR1 is MNHEY and CDR2 is SVGAGI in the germline V gene. The chain joins TRBV6-5 to TRBJ1-1; D is possibly TRBD1 (5 bases). The receptor's source is an adult with an advanced solid tumor such as melanoma, head and neck, liver or kidney cancer. The sequencing here drew on CD4+ or CD8+ T cells sorted from blood, taken in a trial of the OX40 agonist ivuxolimab. The CDR3 DNA sequence: TGTGCCAGCAGTTCCAGGGTCGCTGAAGCTTTCTTT. Residues: CASSSRVAEAFF.